Listed below are T cell receptor beta chains from one sample, sequenced in a study of blood T cell repertoires in COVID-19. The repertoire was sequenced with immunoSEQ multiplex PCR; TCRdb's copy has only in-frame clones and lacks some. The sample shows about 220,000 clones, about 80% of them seen only once. Material: PBMCs or T cells enriched from blood (not recorded which). The source is a woman aged 45-65 years who had been exposed to COVID-19. Each CDR3 is given with its conserved first and last residue. A D gene is named only where the DNA matches it firmly. The size of a clone is reported for some rows only, either as once, few or many, or as a class for expanded clones.

.,.,TRBJ1-2,TRBV6-4,CASSDSQGLRGYTF,TGTGCCAGCAGTGACTCCCAGGGCTTAAGGGGCTACACCTTC
TRBD1,.,TRBJ2-7,TRBV7-9,CASSLETGGKQYF,TGTGCCAGCAGCCTCGAGACAGGGGGAAAGCAGTACTTC
.,.,TRBJ1-1,TRBV18,CASSPWTGRNTEAFF,TGTGCCAGCTCACCGTGGACGGGGAGGAACACTGAAGCTTTCTTT
.,few,TRBJ2-2,TRBV24-1,CATSGRGAPGELFF,TGTGCCACCAGTGGGCGGGGCGCACCCGGGGAGCTGTTTTTT
TRBD1,.,TRBJ2-7,TRBV6-6,CASSSLGTATYEQYF,TGTGCCAGCAGTTCCCTCGGGACAGCTACCTACGAGCAGTACTTC
TRBD1,.,TRBJ1-2,TRBV19,CASSPGTEREGYTF,TGTGCCAGTAGTCCCGGGACAGAGAGGGAAGGCTACACCTTC
.,.,TRBJ1-2,TRBV3-1/TRBV3-2,CASSHRALDGYTF,TGTGCCAGCAGCCACAGGGCCCTCGATGGCTACACCTTC
TRBD1,.,TRBJ2-7,TRBV10-2,CASRGTGSPYEQYF,TGCGCCAGCAGGGGGACAGGGTCCCCCTACGAGCAGTACTTC
TRBD2,.,TRBJ2-3,TRBV24-1,CATSDPAGASTDTQYF,TGTGCCACCAGTGATCCAGCGGGGGCGAGCACAGATACGCAGTATTTT
.,few,TRBJ1-1,TRBV14,CASSWGLINTEAFF,TGTGCCAGCAGCTGGGGACTCATCAACACTGAAGCTTTCTTT
.,.,TRBJ1-1,TRBV28,CASSPQGRTEAFF,TGTGCCAGCAGTCCGCAGGGAAGAACTGAAGCTTTCTTT
TRBD1,once,TRBJ1-5,TRBV28,CASDRGNQPQHF,TGTGCCAGCGACAGGGGGAATCAGCCCCAGCATTTT
.,.,TRBJ1-2,TRBV2,CASSEGQGPYGYTF,TGTGCCAGCAGTGAAGGTCAGGGCCCCTATGGCTACACCTTC
.,.,TRBJ1-1,TRBV7-9,CASSLGANTEAFF,TGTGCCAGCAGCTTGGGGGCTAACACTGAAGCTTTCTTT
.,.,TRBJ1-1,TRBV3-1/TRBV3-2,CASSSKGGTEAFF,TGTGCCAGCAGCTCTAAGGGGGGGACTGAAGCTTTCTTT
.,.,TRBJ2-5,TRBV12-3/TRBV12-4,CASSFGGKETQYF,TGTGCCAGCAGCTTCGGTGGTAAGGAGACCCAGTACTTC
.,.,TRBJ1-2,TRBV28,CATLGGGYGYTF,TGTGCCACCCTAGGGGGGGGATATGGCTACACCTTC
TRBD2,.,TRBJ2-1,TRBV7-2,CASSSPTSGEPSSYNEQFF,TGTGCCAGCAGCTCGCCGACTAGCGGGGAACCGAGCTCCTACAATGAGCAGTTCTTC
TRBD2,.,TRBJ2-7,TRBV11-2,CASSFAGAGGNYEQYF,TGTGCCAGCAGCTTCGCGGGGGCGGGGGGCAACTACGAGCAGTACTTC
.,.,TRBJ2-1,TRBV5-1,CASSLSDNEQFF,TGCGCCAGCAGCTTAAGCGACAATGAGCAGTTCTTC
TRBD2,few,TRBJ2-1,TRBV24-1,CATSDPSGGAINEQFF,TGTGCCACCAGTGACCCTAGCGGGGGGGCTATCAATGAGCAGTTCTTC
TRBD1,.,TRBJ1-1,TRBV3-1/TRBV3-2,CASSPRTGVNTEAFF,TGTGCCAGCAGCCCCCGGACAGGGGTGAACACTGAAGCTTTCTTT
TRBD2,.,TRBJ2-7,TRBV6-5,CATSGTIWPYEQYF,TGTGCCACCTCGGGGACTATCTGGCCCTACGAGCAGTACTTC